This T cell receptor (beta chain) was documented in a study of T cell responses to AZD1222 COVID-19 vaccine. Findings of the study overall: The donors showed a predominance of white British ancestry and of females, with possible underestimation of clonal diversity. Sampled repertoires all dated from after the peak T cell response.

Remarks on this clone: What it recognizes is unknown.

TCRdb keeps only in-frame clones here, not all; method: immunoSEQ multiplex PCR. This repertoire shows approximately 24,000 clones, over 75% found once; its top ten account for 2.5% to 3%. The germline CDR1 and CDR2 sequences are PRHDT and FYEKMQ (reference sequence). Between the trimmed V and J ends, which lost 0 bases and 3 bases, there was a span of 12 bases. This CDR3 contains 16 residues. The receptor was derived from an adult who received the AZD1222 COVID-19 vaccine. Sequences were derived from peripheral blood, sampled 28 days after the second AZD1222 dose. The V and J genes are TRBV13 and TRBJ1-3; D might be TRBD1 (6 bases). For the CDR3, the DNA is TGTGCCAGCAGCTTAGGCCTAGCAGGGGATGGAAACACCATATATTTT. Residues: CASSLGLAGDGNTIYF.